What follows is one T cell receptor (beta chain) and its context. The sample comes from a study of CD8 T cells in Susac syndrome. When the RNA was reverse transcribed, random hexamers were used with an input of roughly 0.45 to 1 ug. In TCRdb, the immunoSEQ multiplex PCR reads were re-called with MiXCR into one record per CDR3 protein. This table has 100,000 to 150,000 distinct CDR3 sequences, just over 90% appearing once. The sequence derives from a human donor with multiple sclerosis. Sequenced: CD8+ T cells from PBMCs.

The CDR3 DNA is TGTGCCAGCAGTTCCGACAGGGCCCAAGAGACCCAGTACTTC. Its protein is CASSSDRAQETQYF. V is TRBV27 and J is TRBJ2-5; 7 nucleotides line up with TRBD1. V was pared by 4 bases and J by 1 base, with 3 bases of the junction left unmatched. CDR1 is MNHEY, CDR2 SMNVEV, per germline (reference sequence). The CDR3 has 14 residues.